The 4 T cell receptor beta chains below all came from one sample that was sequenced in a study of blood T cell repertoires in COVID-19. Profiling relied on immunoSEQ multiplex PCR, and the TCRdb table lists in-frame clones only, not all of them. In the table there are approximately 150,000 clones, around nine tenths of which are singletons. The specimen sequenced was peripheral blood. Source of these receptors: a woman at least 80 years old with COVID-19, enrolled during active disease.

The CDR3 sequence is CASSALAGGVGEQFF. CDR3 in DNA: TGTGCCAGCAGTGCACTAGCGGGAGGGGTTGGTGAGCAGTTCTTC. This chain uses TRBV6-2 or TRBV6-3 with TRBJ2-1; 13 bases align to TRBD2. CDR1 MNHEY and CDR2 SVGEGT come from the germline V gene. Trimming took 5 bases from V and 9 from J; bases not matched to a gene: 7. The CDR3 loop spans 15 amino acids.

The CDR3 DNA reads as TGTGCCAGCAGCCGAACAGCGGGAGGGTGGGGTGAGCAGTTCTTC. Translating gives CASSRTAGGWGEQFF. This rearrangement joins TRBV7-6 to TRBJ2-1; the match to TRBD2 covers 10 bases. This CDR3 is built from 15 residues. V trimming: 5 bases; J trimming: 9 bases; junction bases outside the gene matches: 10. The germline CDR1 and CDR2 sequences are SGHVS and FNYEAQ.

The chain uses TRBV4-2 and TRBJ1-1; no reliable D call. Trimming stripped 0 bases from V and 2 bases from J, with 4 bases between. The length of the CDR3 is 13 residues. Germline V gene data show CDR1 as LGHNA and CDR2 as YNFKEQ. In nucleotides, the CDR3 is TGTGCCAGCAGCCAAGACACTAACACTGAAGCTTTCTTT. Amino acid sequence: CASSQDTNTEAFF.

This clone has a handful of counts. V is TRBV5-1 and J is TRBJ1-6, with D tentatively TRBD1 (5 bases). Trimming removed 0 bases at V and 8 bases at J, with 18 bases between. The length of the CDR3 is 17 residues. Germline CDR1 reads SGHRS; CDR2 reads YFSETQ. DNA for the CDR3: TGCGCCAGCAGCTTGGGAGTTCAGGGAACGGCGCATTCACCCCTCCACTTT. It codes for CASSLGVQGTAHSPLHF.